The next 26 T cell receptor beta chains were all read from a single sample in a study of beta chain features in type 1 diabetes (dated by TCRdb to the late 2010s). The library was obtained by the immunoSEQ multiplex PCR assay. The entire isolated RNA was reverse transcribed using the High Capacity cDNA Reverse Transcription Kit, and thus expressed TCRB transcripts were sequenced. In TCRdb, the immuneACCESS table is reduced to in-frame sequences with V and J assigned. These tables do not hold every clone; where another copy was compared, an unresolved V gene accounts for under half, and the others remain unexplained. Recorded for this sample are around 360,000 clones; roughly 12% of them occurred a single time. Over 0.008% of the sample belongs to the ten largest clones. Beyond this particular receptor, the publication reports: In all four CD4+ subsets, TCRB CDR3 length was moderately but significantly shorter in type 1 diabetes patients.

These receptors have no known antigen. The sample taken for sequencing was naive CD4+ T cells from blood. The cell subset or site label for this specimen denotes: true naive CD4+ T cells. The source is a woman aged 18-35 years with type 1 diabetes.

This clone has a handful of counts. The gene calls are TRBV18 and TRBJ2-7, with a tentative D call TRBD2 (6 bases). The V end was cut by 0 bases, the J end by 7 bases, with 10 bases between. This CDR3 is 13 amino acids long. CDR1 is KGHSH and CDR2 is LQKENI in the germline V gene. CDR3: CASSPPAGREQYF. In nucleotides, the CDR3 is TGTGCCAGCTCACCACCGGCGGGGCGGGAGCAGTACTTC.

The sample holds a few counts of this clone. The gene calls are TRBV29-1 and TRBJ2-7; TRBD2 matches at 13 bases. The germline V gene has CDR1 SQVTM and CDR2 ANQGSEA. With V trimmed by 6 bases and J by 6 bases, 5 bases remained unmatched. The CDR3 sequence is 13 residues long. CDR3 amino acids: CSVGLAGVGEQYF. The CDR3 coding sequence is TGCAGCGTCGGACTAGCGGGAGTCGGCGAGCAGTACTTC.

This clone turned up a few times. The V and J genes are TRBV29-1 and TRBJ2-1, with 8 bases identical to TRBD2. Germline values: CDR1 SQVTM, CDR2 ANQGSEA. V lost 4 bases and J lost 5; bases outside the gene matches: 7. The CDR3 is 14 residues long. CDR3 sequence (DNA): TGCAGCGTTGGACTGAGACTAGCGAACAATGAGCAGTTCTTC. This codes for CSVGLRLANNEQFF.

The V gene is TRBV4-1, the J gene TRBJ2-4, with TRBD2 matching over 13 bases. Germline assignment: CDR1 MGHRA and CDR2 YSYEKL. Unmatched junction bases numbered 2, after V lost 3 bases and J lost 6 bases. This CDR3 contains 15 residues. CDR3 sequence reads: CASSHGTSGINIQYF. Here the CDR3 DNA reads TGCGCCAGCAGCCACGGGACTAGCGGGATAAACATTCAGTACTTC.

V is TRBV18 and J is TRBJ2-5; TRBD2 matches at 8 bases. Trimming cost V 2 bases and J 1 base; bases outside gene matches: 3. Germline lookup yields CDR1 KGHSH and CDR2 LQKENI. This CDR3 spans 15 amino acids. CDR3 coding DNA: TGTGCCAGCTCACCAAACGGGGGGGCCCAAGAGACCCAGTACTTC. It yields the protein CASSPNGGAQETQYF.

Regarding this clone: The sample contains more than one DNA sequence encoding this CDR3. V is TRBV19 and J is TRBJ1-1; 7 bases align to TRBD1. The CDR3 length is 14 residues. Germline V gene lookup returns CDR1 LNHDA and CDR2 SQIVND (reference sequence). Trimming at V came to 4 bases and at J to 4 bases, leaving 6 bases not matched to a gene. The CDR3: CASSTRQGITEAFF. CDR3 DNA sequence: TGTGCCAGTAGTACTCGACAGGGTATCACTGAAGCTTTCTTT.

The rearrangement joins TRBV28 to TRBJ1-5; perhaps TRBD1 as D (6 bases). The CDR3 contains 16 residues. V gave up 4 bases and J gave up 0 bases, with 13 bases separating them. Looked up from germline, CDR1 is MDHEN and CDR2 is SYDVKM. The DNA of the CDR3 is TGTGCCAGCAGTTCAGCGCAGGGGATTAGCAATCAGCCCCAGCATTTT. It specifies CASSSAQGISNQPQHF.

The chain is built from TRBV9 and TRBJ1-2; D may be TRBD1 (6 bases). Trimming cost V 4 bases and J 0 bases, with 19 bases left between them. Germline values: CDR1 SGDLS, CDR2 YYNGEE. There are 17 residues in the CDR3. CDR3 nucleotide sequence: TGTGCCAGCAGCCCGAGGCACAGGGAGTGGACTAACTATGGCTACACCTTC. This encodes CASSPRHREWTNYGYTF. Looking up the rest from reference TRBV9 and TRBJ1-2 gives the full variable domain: DSGVTQTPKHLITATGQRVTLRCSPRSGDLSVYWYQQSLDQGLQFLIQYYNGEERAKGNILERFSAQQFPDLHSELNLSSLELGDSALYFCASSPRHREWTNYGYTFGSGTRLTVV.

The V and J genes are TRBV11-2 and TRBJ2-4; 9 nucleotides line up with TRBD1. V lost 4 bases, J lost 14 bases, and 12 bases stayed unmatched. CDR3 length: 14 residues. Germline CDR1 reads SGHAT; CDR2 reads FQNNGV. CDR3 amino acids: CASSSGGQGGSEYF. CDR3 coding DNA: TGTGCCAGCAGCTCGGGGGGACAGGGCGGGTCGGAGTACTTC.

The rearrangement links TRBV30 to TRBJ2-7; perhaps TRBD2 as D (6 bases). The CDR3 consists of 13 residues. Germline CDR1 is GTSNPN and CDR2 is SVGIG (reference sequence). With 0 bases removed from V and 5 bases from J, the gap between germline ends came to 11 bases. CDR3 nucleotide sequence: TGTGCCTGGAGTGTACATGGCGGGGACGAGCAGTACTTC. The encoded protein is CAWSVHGGDEQYF.

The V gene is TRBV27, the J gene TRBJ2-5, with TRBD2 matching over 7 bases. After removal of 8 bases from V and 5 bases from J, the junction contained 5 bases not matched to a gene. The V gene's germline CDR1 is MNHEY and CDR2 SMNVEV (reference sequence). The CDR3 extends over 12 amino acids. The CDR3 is CASWGGGETQYF. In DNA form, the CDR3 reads TGTGCCAGCTGGGGGGGTGGGGAGACCCAGTACTTC.

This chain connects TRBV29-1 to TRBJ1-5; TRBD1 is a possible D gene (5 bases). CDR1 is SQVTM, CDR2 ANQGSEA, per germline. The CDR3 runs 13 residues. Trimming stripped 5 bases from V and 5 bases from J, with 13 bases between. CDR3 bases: TGCAGCGTTTGGCAGGGTGAGCATCAGCCCCAGCATTTT. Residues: CSVWQGEHQPQHF.

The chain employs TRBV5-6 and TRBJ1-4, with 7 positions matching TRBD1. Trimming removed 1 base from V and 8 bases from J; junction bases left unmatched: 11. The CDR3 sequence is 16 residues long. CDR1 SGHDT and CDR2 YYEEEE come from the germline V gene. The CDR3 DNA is TGTGCCAGCAGCTTGTCGGAACAGGGGTTTAACGAAAAACTGTTTTTT. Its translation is CASSLSEQGFNEKLFF. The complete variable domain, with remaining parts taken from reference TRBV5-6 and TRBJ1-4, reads DAGVTQSPTHLIKTRGQQVTLRCSPKSGHDTVSWYQQALGQGPQFIFQYYEEEERQRGNFPDRFSGHQFPNYSSELNVNALLLGDSALYLCASSLSEQGFNEKLFFGSGTQLSVL.

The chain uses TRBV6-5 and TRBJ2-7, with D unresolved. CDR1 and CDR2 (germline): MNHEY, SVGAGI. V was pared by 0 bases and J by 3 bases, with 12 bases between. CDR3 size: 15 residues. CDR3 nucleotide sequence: TGTGCCAGCAGTTACTCGAGACTGCCAGTCTACGAGCAGTACTTC. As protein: CASSYSRLPVYEQYF.

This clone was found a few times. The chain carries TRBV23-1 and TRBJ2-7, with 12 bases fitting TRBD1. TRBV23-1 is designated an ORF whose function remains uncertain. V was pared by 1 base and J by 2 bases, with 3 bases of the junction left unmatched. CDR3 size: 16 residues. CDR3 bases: TGCGCCAGCAGTCAATTGGGGGACAGGGGGCCCTACGAGCAGTACTTC. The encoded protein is CASSQLGDRGPYEQYF.

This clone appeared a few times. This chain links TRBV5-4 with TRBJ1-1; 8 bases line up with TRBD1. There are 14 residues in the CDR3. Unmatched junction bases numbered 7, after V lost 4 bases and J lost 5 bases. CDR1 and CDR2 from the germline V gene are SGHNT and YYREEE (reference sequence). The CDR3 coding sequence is TGTGCCAGCAGCCCAACTCGACAGGGGACTGAAGCTTTCTTT. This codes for CASSPTRQGTEAFF.

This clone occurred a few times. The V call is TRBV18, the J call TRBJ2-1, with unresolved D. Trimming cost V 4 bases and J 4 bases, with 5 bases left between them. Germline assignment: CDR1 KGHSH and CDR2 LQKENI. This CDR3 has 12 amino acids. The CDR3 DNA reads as TGTGCCAGCTCACATATGTACAATGAGCAGTTCTTC. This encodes CASSHMYNEQFF.

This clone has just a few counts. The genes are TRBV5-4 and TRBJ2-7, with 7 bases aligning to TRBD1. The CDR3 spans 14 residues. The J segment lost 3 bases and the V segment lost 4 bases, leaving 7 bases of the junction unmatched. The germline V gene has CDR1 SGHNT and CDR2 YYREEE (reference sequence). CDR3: CASSLQGILYEQYF. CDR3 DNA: TGTGCCAGCAGCCTACAGGGGATCCTCTACGAGCAGTACTTC.

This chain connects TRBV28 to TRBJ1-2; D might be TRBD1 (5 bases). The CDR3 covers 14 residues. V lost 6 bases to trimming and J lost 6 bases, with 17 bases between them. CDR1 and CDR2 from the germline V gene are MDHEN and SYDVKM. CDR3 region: CASSPHGGGDGYTF. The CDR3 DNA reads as TGTGCCAGCAGCCCACACGGAGGAGGGGATGGCTACACCTTC.

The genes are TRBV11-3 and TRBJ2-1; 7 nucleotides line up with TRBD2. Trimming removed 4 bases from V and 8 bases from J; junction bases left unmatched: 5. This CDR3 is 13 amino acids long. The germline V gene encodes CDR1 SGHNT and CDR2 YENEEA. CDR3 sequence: CASSWGGPYEQFF. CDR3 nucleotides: TGTGCCAGCAGCTGGGGGGGACCCTATGAGCAGTTCTTC.

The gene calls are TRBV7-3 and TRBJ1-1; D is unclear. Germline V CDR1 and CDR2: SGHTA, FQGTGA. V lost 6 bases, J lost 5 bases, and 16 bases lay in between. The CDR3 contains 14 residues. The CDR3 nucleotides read TGTGCCAGCAGTCCGGACTCCCGAGGGACTGAAGCTTTCTTT. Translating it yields CASSPDSRGTEAFF.

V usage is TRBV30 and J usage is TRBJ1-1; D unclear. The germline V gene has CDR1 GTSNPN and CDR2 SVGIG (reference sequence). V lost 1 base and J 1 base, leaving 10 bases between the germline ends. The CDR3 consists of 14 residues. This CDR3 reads CAWSGLQQNTEAFF. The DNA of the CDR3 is TGTGCCTGGAGTGGTTTGCAACAGAACACTGAAGCTTTCTTT.

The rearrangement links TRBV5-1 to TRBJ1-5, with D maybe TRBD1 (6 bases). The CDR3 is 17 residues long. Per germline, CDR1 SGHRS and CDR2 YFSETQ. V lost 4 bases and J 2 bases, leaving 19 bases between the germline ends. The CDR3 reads CASSLDSLGAGNQPQHF. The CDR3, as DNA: TGCGCCAGCAGCCTGGACAGTCTTGGGGCGGGCAATCAGCCCCAGCATTTT.

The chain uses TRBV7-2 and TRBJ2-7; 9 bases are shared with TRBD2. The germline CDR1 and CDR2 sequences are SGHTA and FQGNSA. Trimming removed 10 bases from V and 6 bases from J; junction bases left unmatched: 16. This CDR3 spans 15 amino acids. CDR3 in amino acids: CATLQNAGRGGEQYF. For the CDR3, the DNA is TGTGCCACGCTCCAAAATGCCGGGCGGGGGGGCGAGCAGTACTTC.

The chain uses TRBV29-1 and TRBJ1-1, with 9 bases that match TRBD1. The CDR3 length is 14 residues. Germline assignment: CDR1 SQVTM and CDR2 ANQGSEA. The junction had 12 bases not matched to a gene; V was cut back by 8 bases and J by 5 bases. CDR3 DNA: TGCAGCTTACACAGGGGGCAGCTTCGGACTGAAGCTTTCTTT. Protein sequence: CSLHRGQLRTEAFF.

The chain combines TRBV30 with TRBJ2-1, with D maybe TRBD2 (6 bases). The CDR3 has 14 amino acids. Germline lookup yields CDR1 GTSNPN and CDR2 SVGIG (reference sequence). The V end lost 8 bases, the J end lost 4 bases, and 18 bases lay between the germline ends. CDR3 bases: TGTGCCGTCTCGAGAGTGGAGGGGTACAATGAGCAGTTCTTC. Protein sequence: CAVSRVEGYNEQFF. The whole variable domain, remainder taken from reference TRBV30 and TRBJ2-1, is SQTIHQWPATLVQPVGSPLSLECTVEGTSNPNLYWYRQAAGRGLQLLFYSVGIGQISSEVPQNLSASRPQDRQFILSSKKLLLSDSGFYLCAVSRVEGYNEQFFGPGTRLTVL.